This T cell receptor beta chain was observed in a study of T cells after yellow fever vaccination. Study-wide results and caveats: A small proportion of clonotypes was detected in both the CD4 and CD8 compartments. Abundant clonotypes from the bulk population could contaminate FACS-sorted repertoires.

In this sample, this clonotype turned up a few times. Its target is unknown. Each CDR3 protein gets one entry after TCRdb re-called the 5' RACE reads with MiXCR. The sample lists 300,000 to 400,000 distinct CDR3 sequences, 12% occurring once. The clonotype was recovered from a man between 18 and 29 years old who received the YFV17D yellow fever vaccine. Material: CD4+ T cells sorted from PBMCs, obtained 15 days after the yellow fever booster vaccination.

In nucleotides, the CDR3 is TGTGCCGCCAAGGCAGGTGGGTCAGAGACCCAGTACTTC. It specifies CAAKAGGSETQYF. The chain links TRBV6-5 to TRBJ2-5; the D is unclear. The germline V gene has CDR1 MNHEY and CDR2 SVGAGI. CDR3 size: 13 residues. V was pared by 11 bases and J by 4 bases, with 17 bases between.